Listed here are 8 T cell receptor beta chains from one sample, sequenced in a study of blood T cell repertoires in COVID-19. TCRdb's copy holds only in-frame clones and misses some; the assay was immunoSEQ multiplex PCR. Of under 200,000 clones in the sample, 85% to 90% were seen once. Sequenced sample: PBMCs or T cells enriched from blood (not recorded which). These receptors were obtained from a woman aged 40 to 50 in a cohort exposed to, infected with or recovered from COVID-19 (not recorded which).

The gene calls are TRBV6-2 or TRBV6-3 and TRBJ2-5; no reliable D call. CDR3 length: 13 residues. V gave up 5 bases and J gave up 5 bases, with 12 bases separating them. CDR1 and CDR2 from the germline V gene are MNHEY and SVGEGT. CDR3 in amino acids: CASSLPSRETQYF. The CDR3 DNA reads TGTGCCAGCAGTCTCCCGAGTCGGGAGACCCAGTACTTC.

Here the CDR3 DNA reads TGTGCCAGCAGCTTAGTTCTAGCGGGAGGTTATGAGCAGTTCTTC. It encodes CASSLVLAGGYEQFF. The chain couples TRBV7-8 to TRBJ2-1; 11 nucleotides align to TRBD2. V shed 1 base, J shed 8 bases, and the junction held 4 bases outside the gene matches. Germline V gene sequence: CDR1 SGHVS, CDR2 FQNEAQ. The CDR3 runs to 15 residues.

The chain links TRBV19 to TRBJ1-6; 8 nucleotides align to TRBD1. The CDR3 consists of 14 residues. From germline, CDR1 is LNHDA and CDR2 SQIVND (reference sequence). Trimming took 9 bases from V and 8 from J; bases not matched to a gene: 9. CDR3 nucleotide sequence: TGTGCCAGCTCCCTTCGGGACAGGCATTCACCCCTCCACTTT. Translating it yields CASSLRDRHSPLHF. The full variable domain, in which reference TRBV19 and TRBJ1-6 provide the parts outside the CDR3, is DGGITQSPKYLFRKEGQNVTLSCEQNLNHDAMYWYRQDPGQGLRLIYYSQIVNDFQKGDIAEGYSVSREKKESFPLTVTSAQKNPTAFYLCASSLRDRHSPLHFGNGTRLTVT.

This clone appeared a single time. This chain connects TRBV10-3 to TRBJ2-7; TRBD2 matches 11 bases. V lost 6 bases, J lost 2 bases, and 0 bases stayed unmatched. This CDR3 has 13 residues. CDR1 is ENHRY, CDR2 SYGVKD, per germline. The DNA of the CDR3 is TGTGCCATCAGGGGACTAGCGGCCTACGAGCAGTACTTC. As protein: CAIRGLAAYEQYF.

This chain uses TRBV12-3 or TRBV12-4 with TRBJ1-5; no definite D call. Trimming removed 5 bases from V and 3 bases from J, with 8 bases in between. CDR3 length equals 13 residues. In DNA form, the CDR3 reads TGTGCCAGCAGTCCCTACCTCAATCAGCCCCAGCATTTT. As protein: CASSPYLNQPQHF.

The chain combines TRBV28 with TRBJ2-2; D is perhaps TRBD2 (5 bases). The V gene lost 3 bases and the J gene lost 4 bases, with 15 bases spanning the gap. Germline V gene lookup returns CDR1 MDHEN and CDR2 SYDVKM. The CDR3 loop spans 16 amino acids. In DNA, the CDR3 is TGTGCCAGCAGTTTCAGAACCACTAGTTCCACCGGGGAGCTGTTTTTT. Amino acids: CASSFRTTSSTGELFF.

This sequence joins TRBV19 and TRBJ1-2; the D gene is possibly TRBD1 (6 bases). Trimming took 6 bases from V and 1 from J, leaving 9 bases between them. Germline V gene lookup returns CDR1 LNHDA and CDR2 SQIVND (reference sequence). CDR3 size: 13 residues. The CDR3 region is CASRPDSNYGYTF. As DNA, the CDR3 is TGTGCCAGTAGGCCGGACAGTAACTATGGCTACACCTTC.

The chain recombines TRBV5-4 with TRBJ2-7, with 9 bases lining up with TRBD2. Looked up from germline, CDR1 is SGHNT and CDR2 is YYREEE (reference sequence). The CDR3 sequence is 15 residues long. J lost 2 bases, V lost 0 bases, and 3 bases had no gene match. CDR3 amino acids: CASSLGLAVAYEQYF. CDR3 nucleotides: TGTGCCAGCAGCTTGGGACTAGCGGTAGCCTACGAGCAGTACTTC. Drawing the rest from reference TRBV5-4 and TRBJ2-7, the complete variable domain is ETGVTQSPTHLIKTRGQQVTLRCSSQSGHNTVSWYQQALGQGPQFIFQYYREEENGRGNFPPRFSGLQFPNYSSELNVNALELDDSALYLCASSLGLAVAYEQYFGPGTRLTVT.